Reported below is one T cell receptor beta chain. The antigen is not known. The sample is drawn from a study of OX40 agonist ivuxolimab in advanced cancers. Overall study findings and caveats: Both CD4+ and CD8+ T cell populations in blood had undergone clonal expansion by week 6 at 0.1 to 3.0 mg/kg.

V lost 5 bases and J 5 bases, leaving 16 bases between the germline ends. Per the germline V gene, CDR1 is SNHLY and CDR2 is FYNNEI. The CDR3 totals 14 residues. Here immunoSEQ multiplex PCR was the method, and the copy in TCRdb shows in-frame clones only, minus some. This sample carries 60,000 to 85,000 clones, 92% of them seen once, and the ten largest clones take approximately 8%. The V and J genes are TRBV2 and TRBJ2-7, with a tentative D call TRBD1 (6 bases). This TCR was sampled from an adult with an advanced solid tumor such as melanoma, head and neck, liver or kidney cancer. This sample comprised CD4+ or CD8+ T cells sorted from blood, obtained in a trial of the OX40 agonist ivuxolimab. The CDR3 DNA follows: TGTGCCAGCAGTTTACAGGGTAACGAAAACGAGCAGTACTTC. Translating gives CASSLQGNENEQYF.